This T cell receptor (beta chain) was captured by sequencing in a study of blood T cell repertoires in COVID-19. On the study more broadly: The United States, Italy and Spain supplied acute and convalescent COVID-19 samples. PBMCs, B-cell-depleted T cells, or T cells provided the cDNA or gDNA that made up the material.

The assay was immunoSEQ multiplex PCR, and TCRdb's table has in-frame clones only and misses some. The sample lists about 170,000 clones, approximately 84% seen once, with roughly 10% in the top ten. V lost 6 bases and J lost 6, with 17 bases in between. The CDR3 consists of 15 residues. Germline CDR1 and CDR2: MDHEN and SYDVKM. This sequence was found in a man in his 70s with active or convalescent COVID-19. What was sequenced was peripheral blood. The rearrangement links TRBV28 to TRBJ2-2, with TRBD1 as a possible D gene (6 bases). For the CDR3, the DNA is TGTGCCAGCAGGGTCGCACAGGGAAGCTCCGGGGAGCTGTTTTTT. It specifies CASRVAQGSSGELFF. Variable domain in full (rest from reference TRBV28 and TRBJ2-2): DVKVTQSSRYLVKRTGEKVFLECVQDMDHENMFWYRQDPGLGLRLIYFSYDVKMKEKGDIPEGYSVSREKKERFSLILESASTNQTSMYLCASRVAQGSSGELFFGEGSRLTVL.